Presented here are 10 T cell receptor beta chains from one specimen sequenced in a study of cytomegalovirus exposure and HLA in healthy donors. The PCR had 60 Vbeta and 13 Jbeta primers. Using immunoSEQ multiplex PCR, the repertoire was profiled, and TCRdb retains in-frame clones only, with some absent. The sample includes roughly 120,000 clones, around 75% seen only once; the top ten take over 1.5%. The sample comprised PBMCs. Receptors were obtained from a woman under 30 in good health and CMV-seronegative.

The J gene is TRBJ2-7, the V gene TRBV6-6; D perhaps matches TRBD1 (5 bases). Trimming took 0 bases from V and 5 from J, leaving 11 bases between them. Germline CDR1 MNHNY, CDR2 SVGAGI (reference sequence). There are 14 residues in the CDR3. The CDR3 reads CASSYSIEGDEQYF. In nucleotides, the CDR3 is TGTGCCAGCAGTTACTCGATCGAAGGGGACGAGCAGTACTTC.

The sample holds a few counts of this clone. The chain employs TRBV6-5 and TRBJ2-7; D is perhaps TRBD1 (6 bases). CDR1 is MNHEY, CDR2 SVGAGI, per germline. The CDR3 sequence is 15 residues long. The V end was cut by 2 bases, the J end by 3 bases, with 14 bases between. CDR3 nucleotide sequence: TGTGCCAGCAGTTACGACAGGCAGCCGGTCTACGAGCAGTACTTC. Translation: CASSYDRQPVYEQYF.

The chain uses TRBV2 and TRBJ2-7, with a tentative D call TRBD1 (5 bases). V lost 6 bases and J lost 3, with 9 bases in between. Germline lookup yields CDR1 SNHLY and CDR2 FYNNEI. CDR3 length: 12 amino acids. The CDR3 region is CASRGRVYEQYF. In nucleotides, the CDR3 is TGTGCCAGCAGAGGCAGGGTCTACGAGCAGTACTTC.

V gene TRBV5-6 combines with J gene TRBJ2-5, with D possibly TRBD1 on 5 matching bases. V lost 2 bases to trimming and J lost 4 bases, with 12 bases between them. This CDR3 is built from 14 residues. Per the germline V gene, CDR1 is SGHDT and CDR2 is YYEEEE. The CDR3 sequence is CASSLGARGETQYF. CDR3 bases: TGTGCCAGCAGCTTAGGAGCTAGGGGAGAGACCCAGTACTTC.

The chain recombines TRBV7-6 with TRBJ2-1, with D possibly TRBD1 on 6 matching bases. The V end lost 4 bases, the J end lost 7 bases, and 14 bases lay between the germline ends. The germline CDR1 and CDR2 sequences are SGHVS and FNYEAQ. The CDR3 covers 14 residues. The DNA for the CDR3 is TGTGCCAGCAGCTCCGGACAGCGCCGTAATGAGCAGTTCTTC. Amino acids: CASSSGQRRNEQFF.

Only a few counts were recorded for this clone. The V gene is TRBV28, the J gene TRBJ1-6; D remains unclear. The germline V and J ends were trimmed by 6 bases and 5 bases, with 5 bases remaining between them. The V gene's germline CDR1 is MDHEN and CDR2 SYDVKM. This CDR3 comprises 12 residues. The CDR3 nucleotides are TGTGCCAGCAGCCCAAATAATTCACCCCTCCACTTT. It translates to CASSPNNSPLHF. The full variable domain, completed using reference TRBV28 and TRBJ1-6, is DVKVTQSSRYLVKRTGEKVFLECVQDMDHENMFWYRQDPGLGLRLIYFSYDVKMKEKGDIPEGYSVSREKKERFSLILESASTNQTSMYLCASSPNNSPLHFGNGTRLTVT.

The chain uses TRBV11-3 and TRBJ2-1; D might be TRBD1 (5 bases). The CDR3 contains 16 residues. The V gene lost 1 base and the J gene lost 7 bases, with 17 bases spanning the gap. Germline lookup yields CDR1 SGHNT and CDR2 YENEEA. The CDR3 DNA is TGTGCCAGCAGCTTAGGGAGTGTTGCTCAGGGAAATGAGCAGTTCTTC. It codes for CASSLGSVAQGNEQFF.

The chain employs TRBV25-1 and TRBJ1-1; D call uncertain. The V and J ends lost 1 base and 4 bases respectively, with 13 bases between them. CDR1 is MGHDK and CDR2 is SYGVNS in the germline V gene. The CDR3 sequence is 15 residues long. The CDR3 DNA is TGTGCCAGCAGTGAATGGGGAGTCCTTATCACTGAAGCTTTCTTT. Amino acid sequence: CASSEWGVLITEAFF. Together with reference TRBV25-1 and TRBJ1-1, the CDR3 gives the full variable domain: EADIYQTPRYLVIGTGKKITLECSQTMGHDKMYWYQQDPGMELHLIHYSYGVNSTEKGDLSSESTVSRIRTEHFPLTLESARPSHTSQYLCASSEWGVLITEAFFGQGTRLTVV.

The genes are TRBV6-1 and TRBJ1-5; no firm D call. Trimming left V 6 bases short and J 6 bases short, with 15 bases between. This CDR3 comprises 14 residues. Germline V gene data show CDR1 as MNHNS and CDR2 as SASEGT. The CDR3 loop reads CASSESRSVQPQHF. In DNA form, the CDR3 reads TGTGCCAGCAGCGAGTCGCGCTCCGTTCAGCCCCAGCATTTT.

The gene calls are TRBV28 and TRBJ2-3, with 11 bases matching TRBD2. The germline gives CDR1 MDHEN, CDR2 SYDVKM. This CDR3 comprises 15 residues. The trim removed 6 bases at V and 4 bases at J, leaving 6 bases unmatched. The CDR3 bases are TGTGCCAGCAGCTATTCTAGCGGGGGGTCAGATACGCAGTATTTT. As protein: CASSYSSGGSDTQYF.